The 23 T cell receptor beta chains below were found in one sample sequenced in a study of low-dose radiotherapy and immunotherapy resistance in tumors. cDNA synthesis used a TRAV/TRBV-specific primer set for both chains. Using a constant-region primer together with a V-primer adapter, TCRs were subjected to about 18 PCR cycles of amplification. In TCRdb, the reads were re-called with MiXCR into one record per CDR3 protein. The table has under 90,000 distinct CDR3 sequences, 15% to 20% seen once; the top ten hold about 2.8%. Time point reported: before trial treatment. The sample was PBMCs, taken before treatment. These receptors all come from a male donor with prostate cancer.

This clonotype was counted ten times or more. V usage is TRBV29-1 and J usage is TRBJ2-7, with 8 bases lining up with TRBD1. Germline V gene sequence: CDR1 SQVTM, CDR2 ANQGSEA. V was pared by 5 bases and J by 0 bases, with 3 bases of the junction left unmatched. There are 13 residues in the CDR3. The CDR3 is CSVRQGASYEQYF. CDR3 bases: TGCAGCGTTCGTCAGGGGGCCTCCTACGAGCAGTACTTC.

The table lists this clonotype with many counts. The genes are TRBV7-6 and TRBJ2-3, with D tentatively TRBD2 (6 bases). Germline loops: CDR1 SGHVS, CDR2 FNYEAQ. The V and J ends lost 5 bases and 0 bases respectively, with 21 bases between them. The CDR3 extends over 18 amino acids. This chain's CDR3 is CASSDHLIRGKSTDTQYF. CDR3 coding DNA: TGTGCCAGCAGCGACCACCTGATACGGGGGAAAAGCACAGATACGCAGTATTTT.

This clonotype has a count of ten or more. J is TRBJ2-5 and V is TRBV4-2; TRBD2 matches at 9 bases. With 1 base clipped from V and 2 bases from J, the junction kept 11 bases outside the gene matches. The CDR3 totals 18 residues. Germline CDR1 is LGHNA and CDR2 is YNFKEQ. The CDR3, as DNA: TGTGCCAGCAGCCAAGGGGGGCTAGCGGGACTCCTACAAGAGACCCAGTACTTC. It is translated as CASSQGGLAGLLQETQYF.

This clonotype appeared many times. CDR3 DNA sequence: TGTGCCAGTAGTCTCTCTGGGGGGGGTCCCATGCCCTCTGGGGCCAACGTCCTGACTTTC. It encodes CASSLSGGGPMPSGANVLTF. The chain has TRBV19 and TRBJ2-6, with 7 bases aligning to TRBD2. The CDR3 has 20 amino acids. CDR1 and CDR2 from the germline V gene are LNHDA and SQIVND (reference sequence). The V segment lost 5 bases and the J segment 0 bases; nucleotides outside the gene matches: 16.

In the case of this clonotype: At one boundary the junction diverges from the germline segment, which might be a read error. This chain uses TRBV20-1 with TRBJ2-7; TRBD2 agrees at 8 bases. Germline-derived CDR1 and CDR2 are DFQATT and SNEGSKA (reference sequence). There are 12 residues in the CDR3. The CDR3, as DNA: TGCAGTGCCCCGTTTTCCGCGGGGGGCTCCATCTTC. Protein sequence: CSAPFSAGGSIF.

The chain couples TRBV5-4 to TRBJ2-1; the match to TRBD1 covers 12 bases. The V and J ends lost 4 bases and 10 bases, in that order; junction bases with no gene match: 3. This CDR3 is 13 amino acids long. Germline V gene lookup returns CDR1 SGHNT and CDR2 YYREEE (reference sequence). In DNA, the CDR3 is TGTGCCAGCAGCGGGACAGGGGGCGGCGAGCAGTTCTTC. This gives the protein CASSGTGGGEQFF.

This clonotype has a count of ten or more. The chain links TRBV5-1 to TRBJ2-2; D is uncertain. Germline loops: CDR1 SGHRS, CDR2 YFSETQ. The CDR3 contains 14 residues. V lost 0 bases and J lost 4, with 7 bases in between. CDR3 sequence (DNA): TGCGCCAGCAGCTTGGGCTACTCCACCGGGGAGCTGTTTTTT. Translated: CASSLGYSTGELFF.

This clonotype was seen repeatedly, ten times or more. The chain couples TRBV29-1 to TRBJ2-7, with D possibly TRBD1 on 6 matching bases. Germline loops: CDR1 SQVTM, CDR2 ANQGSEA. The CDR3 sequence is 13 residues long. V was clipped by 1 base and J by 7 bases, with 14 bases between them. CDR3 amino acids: CSVEVVQGREQYF. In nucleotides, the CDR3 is TGCAGCGTTGAAGTAGTTCAGGGGCGGGAGCAGTACTTC.

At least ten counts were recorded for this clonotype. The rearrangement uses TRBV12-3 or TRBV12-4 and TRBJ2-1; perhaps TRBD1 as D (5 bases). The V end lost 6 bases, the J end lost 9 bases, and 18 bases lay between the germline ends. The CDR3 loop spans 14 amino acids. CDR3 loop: CASSRQNSAPEQFF. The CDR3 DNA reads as TGTGCCAGCAGCCGACAGAACTCGGCGCCTGAGCAGTTCTTC.

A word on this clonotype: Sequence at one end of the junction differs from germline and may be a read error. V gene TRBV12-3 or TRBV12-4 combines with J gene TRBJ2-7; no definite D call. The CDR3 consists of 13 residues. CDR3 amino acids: CASSLAKSYEQYF. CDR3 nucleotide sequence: TGTGCCAGCAGCTTAGCTAAATCCTACGAGCAGTACTTC.

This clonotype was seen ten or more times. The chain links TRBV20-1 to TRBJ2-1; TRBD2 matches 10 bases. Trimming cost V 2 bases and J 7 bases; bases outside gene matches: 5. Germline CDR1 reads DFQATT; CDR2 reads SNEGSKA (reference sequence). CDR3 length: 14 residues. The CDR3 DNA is TGCAGTGCTAGAACCAGCGGGGGGGGTAATGAGCAGTTCTTC. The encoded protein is CSARTSGGGNEQFF.

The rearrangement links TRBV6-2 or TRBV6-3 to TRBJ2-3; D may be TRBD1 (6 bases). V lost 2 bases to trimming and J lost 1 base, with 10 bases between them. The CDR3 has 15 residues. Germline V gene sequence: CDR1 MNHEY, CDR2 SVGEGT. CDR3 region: CASSYRDTGTDTQYF. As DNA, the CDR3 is TGTGCCAGCAGTTACCGGGACACCGGCACAGATACGCAGTATTTT.

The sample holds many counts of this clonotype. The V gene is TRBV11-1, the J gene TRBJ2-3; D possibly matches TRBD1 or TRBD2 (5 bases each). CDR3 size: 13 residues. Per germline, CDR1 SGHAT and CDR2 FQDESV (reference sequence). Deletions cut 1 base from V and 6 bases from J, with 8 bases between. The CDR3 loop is CASSLDRGDTQYF. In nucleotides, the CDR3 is TGTGCCAGCAGCTTAGACCGGGGCGATACGCAGTATTTT.

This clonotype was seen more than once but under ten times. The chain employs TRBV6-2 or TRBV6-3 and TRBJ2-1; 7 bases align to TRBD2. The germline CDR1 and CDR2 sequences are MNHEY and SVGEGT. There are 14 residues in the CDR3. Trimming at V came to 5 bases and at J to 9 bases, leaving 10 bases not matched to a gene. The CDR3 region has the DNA TGTGCCAGCAGTGGCGTGGGCCTAGCGGTTGAGCAGTTCTTC. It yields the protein CASSGVGLAVEQFF.

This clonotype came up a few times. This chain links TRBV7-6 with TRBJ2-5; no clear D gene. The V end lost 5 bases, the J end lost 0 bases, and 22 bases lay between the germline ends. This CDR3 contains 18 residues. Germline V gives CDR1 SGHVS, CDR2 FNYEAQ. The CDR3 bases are TGTGCCAGCAGCCCACGGCGGACCGGCAGGCCGCACCAAGAGACCCAGTACTTC. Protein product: CASSPRRTGRPHQETQYF.

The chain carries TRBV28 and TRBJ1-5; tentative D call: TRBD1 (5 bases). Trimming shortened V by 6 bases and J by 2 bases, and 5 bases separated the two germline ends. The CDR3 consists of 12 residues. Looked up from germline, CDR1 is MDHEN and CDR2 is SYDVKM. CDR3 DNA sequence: TGTGCCAGCAGAGGGGGCAATCAGCCCCAGCATTTT. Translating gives CASRGGNQPQHF.

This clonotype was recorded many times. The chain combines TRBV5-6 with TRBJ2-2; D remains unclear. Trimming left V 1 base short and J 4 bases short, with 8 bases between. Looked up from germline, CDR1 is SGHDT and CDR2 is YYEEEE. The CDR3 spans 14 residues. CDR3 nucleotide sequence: TGTGCCAGCAGCTTGTATCTGGCCACCGGGGAGCTGTTTTTT. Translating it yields CASSLYLATGELFF. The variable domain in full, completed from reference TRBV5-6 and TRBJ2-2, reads DAGVTQSPTHLIKTRGQQVTLRCSPKSGHDTVSWYQQALGQGPQFIFQYYEEEERQRGNFPDRFSGHQFPNYSSELNVNALLLGDSALYLCASSLYLATGELFFGEGSRLTVL.

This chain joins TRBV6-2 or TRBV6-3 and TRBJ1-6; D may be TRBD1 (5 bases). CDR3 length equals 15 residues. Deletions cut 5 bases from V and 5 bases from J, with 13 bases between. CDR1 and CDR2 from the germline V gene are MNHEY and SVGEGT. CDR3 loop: CASSELGGDNSPLHF. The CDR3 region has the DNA TGTGCCAGCAGTGAACTGGGAGGGGATAATTCACCCCTCCACTTT.

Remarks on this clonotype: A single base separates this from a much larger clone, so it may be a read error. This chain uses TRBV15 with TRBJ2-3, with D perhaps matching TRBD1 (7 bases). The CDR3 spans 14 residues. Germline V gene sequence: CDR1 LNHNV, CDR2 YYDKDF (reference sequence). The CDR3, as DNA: TGTGTCACCGAAGGGGGCTGGAGGGCAGATACGCAGTATTTT. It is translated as CVTEGGWRADTQYF.

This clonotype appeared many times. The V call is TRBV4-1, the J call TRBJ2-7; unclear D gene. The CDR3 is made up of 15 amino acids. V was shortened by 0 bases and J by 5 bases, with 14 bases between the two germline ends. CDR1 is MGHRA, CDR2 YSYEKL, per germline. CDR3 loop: CASSQEKSGAHEQYF. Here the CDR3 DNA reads TGCGCCAGCAGCCAAGAAAAGAGTGGTGCCCACGAGCAGTACTTC.

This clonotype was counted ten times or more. The CDR3 spells CASSPLGGFTYEQYF. CDR3 sequence (DNA): TGTGCCAGCAGTCCCCTAGGGGGATTTACCTACGAGCAGTACTTC. The chain combines TRBV6-8 with TRBJ2-7; maybe TRBD1 (6 bases). V lost 5 bases and J lost 2, with 16 bases in between. Germline CDR1 reads MNHGY; CDR2 reads SAAAGT. The CDR3 consists of 15 residues.

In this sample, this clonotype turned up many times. The CDR3: CSANVGVGREQYF. The DNA of the CDR3 is TGCAGTGCTAACGTGGGGGTTGGGCGAGAGCAGTACTTC. The J gene is TRBJ2-7, the V gene TRBV20-1; D possibly uses TRBD1 or TRBD2 (5 bases each). CDR1 and CDR2 from the germline V gene are DFQATT and SNEGSKA (reference sequence). Trimming took 4 bases from V and 7 from J, leaving 17 bases between them. The CDR3 extends over 13 amino acids.

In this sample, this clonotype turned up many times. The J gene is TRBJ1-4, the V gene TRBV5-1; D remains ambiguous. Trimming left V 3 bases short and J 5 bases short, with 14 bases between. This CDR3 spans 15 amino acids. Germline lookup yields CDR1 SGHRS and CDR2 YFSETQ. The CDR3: CASSYDSGPNEKLFF. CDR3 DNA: TGCGCCAGCAGCTACGACTCCGGACCAAATGAAAAACTGTTTTTT.